The rows below give T cell receptor beta chains drawn from one sample of a study of T cell responses to AZD1222 COVID-19 vaccine. Repertoires were generated with immunoSEQ multiplex PCR, while TCRdb's copy carries only in-frame clones and drops some. The sample gives more than 110,000 clones, around 89% of which show up once; approximately 4.5% is in the top ten. This sample comprised peripheral blood, obtained on day 0 of AZD1222 vaccination. The receptors shown here come from an adult in good health. Both conserved end residues are part of each CDR3. Fields, in order: CDR3 protein, CDR3 DNA, clone size, V gene, J gene, D gene. A D gene is named only where the DNA matches it firmly. Size is omitted from some rows. Given values are once, few, many or a class for expanded clones.

CASSGSGRFTGELFF	TGTGCCAGCAGCGGCAGCGGGCGGTTCACCGGGGAGCTGTTTTTT	once	TRBV9	TRBJ2-2	NA
CASSQDIGGVLAGRKGYEQYF	TGCGCCAGCAGCCAAGATATAGGTGGAGTGCTAGCGGGCCGAAAGGGGTACGAGCAGTACTTC	NA	TRBV4-1	TRBJ2-7	TRBD2
CAWSLLERALAYEQYF	TGTGCCTGGAGTCTATTAGAGAGGGCCCTAGCCTACGAGCAGTACTTC	NA	TRBV30	TRBJ2-7	NA
CASSHLMGGSTYEQYF	TGTGCCAGCAGCCACCTAATGGGCGGGTCGACCTACGAGCAGTACTTC	NA	TRBV5-4	TRBJ2-7	NA
CASSPNFLGKDEQFF	TGTGCCAGCAGCCCCAATTTCCTCGGAAAGGATGAGCAGTTCTTC	NA	TRBV3-1/TRBV3-2	TRBJ2-1	NA
CASSQISYEQYF	TGTGCCAGCAGCCAAATCTCCTACGAGCAGTACTTC	NA	TRBV28	TRBJ2-7	NA
CASSQANYGYTF	TGTGCCAGCAGCCAAGCTAACTATGGCTACACCTTC	NA	TRBV3-1/TRBV3-2	TRBJ1-2	NA
CAWTRDRGNQPQHF	TGTGCCTGGACCCGGGACAGGGGCAATCAGCCCCAGCATTTT	NA	TRBV30	TRBJ1-5	TRBD1
CASSLGSGDGYTF	TGCGCCAGCAGCTTGGGATCAGGTGATGGCTACACCTTC	NA	TRBV5-1	TRBJ1-2	NA
CASSAHNEQFF	TGTGCCAGCAGCGCGCACAATGAGCAGTTCTTC	NA	TRBV7-8	TRBJ2-1	NA
CASRTAFRDTIYF	TGTGCCAGCCGGACGGCATTTAGGGACACCATATATTTT	NA	TRBV2	TRBJ1-3	NA